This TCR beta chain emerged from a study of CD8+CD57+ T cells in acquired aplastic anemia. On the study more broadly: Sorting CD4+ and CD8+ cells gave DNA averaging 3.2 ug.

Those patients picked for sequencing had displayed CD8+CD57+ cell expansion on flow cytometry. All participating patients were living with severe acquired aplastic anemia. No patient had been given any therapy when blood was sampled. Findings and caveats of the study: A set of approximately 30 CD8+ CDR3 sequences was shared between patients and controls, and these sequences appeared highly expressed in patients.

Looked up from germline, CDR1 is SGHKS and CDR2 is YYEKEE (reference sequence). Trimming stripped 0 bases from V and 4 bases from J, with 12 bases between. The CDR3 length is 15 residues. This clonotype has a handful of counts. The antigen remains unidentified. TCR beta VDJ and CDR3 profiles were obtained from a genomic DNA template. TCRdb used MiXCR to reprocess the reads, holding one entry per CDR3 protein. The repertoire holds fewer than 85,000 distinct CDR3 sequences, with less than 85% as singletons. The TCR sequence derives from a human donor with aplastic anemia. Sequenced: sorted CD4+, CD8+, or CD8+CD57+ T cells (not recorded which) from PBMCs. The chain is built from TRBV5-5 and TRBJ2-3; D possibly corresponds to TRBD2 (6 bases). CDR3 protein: CASSLAELAPDTQYF. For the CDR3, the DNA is TGTGCCAGCAGCTTGGCGGAACTAGCTCCAGATACGCAGTATTTT.